This TCR beta chain was documented in a study of T cell repertoires in cytomegalovirus infection (dated by TCRdb to about 2019). About the full investigation: Because public TCR beta signatures pointed to carriage of CMV infection together with the matching HLA type, the HLA type of each donor mattered for the analysis. The paper as a whole reports these results and caveats: In both this cohort and an independent roughly 350-donor cohort, the cumulative frequency of public TCR beta family members distinguished carriers of CMV infection plus the relevant HLA type. In the ex vivo response, HLA-C-restricted CMV-specific TCR beta clonotypes were dominant, and in two of eight donors the single most frequent clonotype came from this HLA-C-restricted group.

Sequencing relied on an Illumina HiSeq 1500. TCRdb itself trimmed the public reads at Q25 with fastp, ran MiXCR and retained productive beta chains. CDR3 protein sequences are deduplicated, and each keeps its most common genes and DNA. For this sample the table gives roughly 320,000 distinct CDR3 sequences, of which about 8.8% were detected only once. The ten largest clonotypes hold more than 2.5% of the sample. This clonotype has at least ten counts. It lacks a known antigen. Per-base qualities were not stored, and no clone one base away is much larger. A distance of 20 bases separates the germline ends of V and J, which lose 5 bases and 1 base respectively. From the germline V gene (reference sequence), CDR1 is MNHEY and CDR2 is SMNVEV. Spanning cysteine to phenylalanine, the CDR3 consists of 17 amino acids. The retained sequence is limited to the CDR3, 51 bases, with the frame set at the first base.

The V and J segments used are TRBV27 and TRBJ1-1, with the identity of the D gene unclear. This TCR was sampled from a human donor in good health (CMV status not recorded). Some clones in this sample may be carry-over from other donors' samples. The sample was PBMCs. Here the CDR3 is given as CASSLKPLFGENTEAFF. The bases are TGTGCCAGCAGTCTAAAACCCCTCTTTGGTGAGAACACTGAAGCTTTCTTT.